Each of the 20 T cell receptor beta chains below was sequenced from the same sample in a study of OX40 agonist ivuxolimab in advanced cancers. Data came from immunoSEQ multiplex PCR; TCRdb stores just in-frame clones and leaves some out. The table records about 48,000 clones, 88% of them present only once. Sample: CD4+ or CD8+ T cells sorted from blood, taken in a trial of the OX40 agonist ivuxolimab. The receptor set was obtained from an adult with an advanced solid tumor such as melanoma, head and neck, liver or kidney cancer.

This chain connects TRBV6-6 to TRBJ2-7; tentatively, D is TRBD1 (6 bases). V was trimmed by 2 bases and J by 3 bases, leaving 17 bases between them. Per germline, CDR1 MNHNY and CDR2 SVGAGI (reference sequence). This CDR3 spans 16 amino acids. The CDR3 nucleotides read TGTGCCAGCAGTTACAGGTACCGGACAGACCTCTACGAGCAGTACTTC. Protein product: CASSYRYRTDLYEQYF.

This sequence joins TRBV9 and TRBJ2-7; D gene uncertain. CDR1 and CDR2 from the germline V gene are SGDLS and YYNGEE. The CDR3 loop spans 14 amino acids. Trimming stripped 0 bases from V and 2 bases from J, with 9 bases between. The CDR3 region has the DNA TGTGCCAGCAGCGTAGACAAGGCCACCTACGAGCAGTACTTC. This codes for CASSVDKATYEQYF.

The chain recombines TRBV10-2 with TRBJ1-2, with D unresolved. V lost 8 bases and J 7 bases, leaving 20 bases between the germline ends. The CDR3 length is 14 residues. CDR1 is WSHSY and CDR2 is SAAADI in the germline V gene. DNA for the CDR3: TGCGCCAGCCTCGAGTCCGCAGGACGTTTTGGCTACACCTTC. Protein product: CASLESAGRFGYTF.

The V call is TRBV6-1, the J call TRBJ2-7; the D gene is possibly TRBD2 (5 bases). V shed 6 bases and J shed 2 bases, with 11 bases lying between them. CDR3 length: 13 amino acids. Germline CDR1 and CDR2: MNHNS and SASEGT. CDR3 nucleotide sequence: TGTGCCAGCAGAGTCGACTACCCCTACGAGCAGTACTTC. Encoded protein: CASRVDYPYEQYF.

V gene TRBV6-6 combines with J gene TRBJ2-1, with 10 bases aligning to TRBD1. Germline V lookup: CDR1 MNHNY, CDR2 SVGAGI (reference sequence). The CDR3 runs to 15 residues. The V segment lost 5 bases and the J segment 4 bases; nucleotides outside the gene matches: 5. This CDR3 reads CASSPGQGGYNEQFF. DNA for the CDR3: TGTGCCAGCAGTCCCGGACAGGGGGGGTACAATGAGCAGTTCTTC.

The chain is built from TRBV6-4 and TRBJ2-1; a weak D match, TRBD1 (5 bases). Trimming removed 5 bases at V and 12 bases at J, with 17 bases between. Looked up from germline, CDR1 is MRHNA and CDR2 is SNTAGT. The CDR3 contains 13 residues. The CDR3 protein is CASSSSGSVGQFF. CDR3 nucleotides: TGTGCCAGCAGTTCCTCAGGGTCGGTCGGGCAGTTCTTC.

This chain uses TRBV10-3 with TRBJ1-6, with a tentative D call TRBD1 (5 bases). V gave up 2 bases and J gave up 9 bases, with 8 bases separating them. The CDR3 runs to 13 residues. The germline V gene encodes CDR1 ENHRY and CDR2 SYGVKD. CDR3 bases: TGTGCCATCAGTGAGCCGGGGCTTTCACCCCTCCACTTT. It encodes CAISEPGLSPLHF.

The chain uses TRBV28 and TRBJ1-1; D unclear. V shed 6 bases and J shed 5 bases, with 7 bases lying between them. Germline V lookup: CDR1 MDHEN, CDR2 SYDVKM. The CDR3 is 11 amino acids. The CDR3 DNA is TGTGCCAGCAGATGGTTAACTGAAGCTTTCTTT. It is translated as CASRWLTEAFF.

In nucleotides, the CDR3 is TGTGCCAGCAGCCCCGGGGGAAGCGGGACAGATACGCAGTATTTT. This sequence encodes CASSPGGSGTDTQYF. The chain couples TRBV7-9 to TRBJ2-3, with D possibly being TRBD2 (6 bases). Trimming took off 5 bases at V and 3 bases at J, with 15 bases between the two ends. CDR3 size: 15 residues. CDR1 is SEHNR, CDR2 FQNEAQ, per germline (reference sequence).

V usage is TRBV6-4 and J usage is TRBJ2-3; 7 bases line up with TRBD2. Germline CDR1 reads MRHNA; CDR2 reads SNTAGT. This CDR3 spans 13 amino acids. Trimming cost V 11 bases and J 5 bases; bases outside gene matches: 10. The CDR3 region has the DNA TGTGCCTCGTCGGCGGGGGAGCAAGATACGCAGTATTTT. This gives the protein CASSAGEQDTQYF.

V and J are TRBV28 and TRBJ1-5; 8 bases agree with TRBD1. V shed 5 bases, J shed 7 bases, and the junction held 10 bases outside the gene matches. Germline loops: CDR1 MDHEN, CDR2 SYDVKM. The CDR3 has 15 amino acids. CDR3 residues: CASSPPQGAGQPQHF. CDR3 DNA sequence: TGTGCCAGCAGTCCGCCTCAGGGGGCAGGGCAGCCCCAGCATTTT.

This clone was observed once. The V call is TRBV19, the J call TRBJ1-4; D is undetermined. In germline, CDR1 is LNHDA, CDR2 SQIVND (reference sequence). CDR3 size: 13 residues. Trimming took 4 bases from V and 4 from J, leaving 7 bases between them. The CDR3 is CASSRGVNEKLFF. For the CDR3, the DNA is TGTGCCAGTAGTAGAGGTGTTAATGAAAAACTGTTTTTT.

The chain couples TRBV5-1 to TRBJ2-1; 8 bases are a match to TRBD2. The V gene end was trimmed by 4 bases and the J gene end by 0 bases; junction bases not matched to a gene: 3. CDR3 length equals 15 residues. The germline CDR1 and CDR2 sequences are SGHRS and YFSETQ. This CDR3 is CASSQGTSSYNEQFF. In DNA form, the CDR3 reads TGCGCCAGCAGCCAAGGGACTAGCTCCTACAATGAGCAGTTCTTC.

At least ten counts were recorded for this clone. The chain carries TRBV19 and TRBJ2-3, with TRBD2 identical over 8 bases. CDR3 size: 15 residues. Germline V gene lookup returns CDR1 LNHDA and CDR2 SQIVND (reference sequence). With V trimmed by 5 bases and J by 5 bases, 9 bases remained unmatched. The DNA of the CDR3 is TGTGCCAGTAGTTTGTCGAGCGGGAGATTAGATACGCAGTATTTT. Translating gives CASSLSSGRLDTQYF.

This rearrangement joins TRBV7-9 to TRBJ2-5; TRBD1 agrees at 9 bases. The J call could be wrong; TRBJ2-7 is a better fit for the DNA end. This CDR3 is built from 15 residues. Germline loops: CDR1 SEHNR, CDR2 FQNEAQ (reference sequence). CDR3 sequence: CASSLAGTGSYEQYF. CDR3 coding DNA: TGTGCCAGCAGCTTAGCCGGGACAGGGTCCTACGAGCAGTACTTC.

V and J are TRBV11-3 and TRBJ2-2, with D maybe TRBD1 (6 bases). V was pared by 5 bases and J by 5 bases, with 21 bases between. Germline values: CDR1 SGHNT, CDR2 YENEEA. CDR3 length: 17 amino acids. CDR3 nucleotides: TGTGCCAGCAGCCTCCGAGGGGGTGGGGGCCAAACCGGGGAGCTGTTTTTT. This sequence encodes CASSLRGGGGQTGELFF. Full variable domain (missing parts from reference TRBV11-3 and TRBJ2-2): EAGVVQSPRYKIIEKKQPVAFWCNPISGHNTLYWYLQNLGQGPELLIRYENEEAVDDSQLPKDRFSAERLKGVDSTLKIQPAELGDSAVYLCASSLRGGGGQTGELFFGEGSRLTVL.

The rearrangement joins TRBV28 to TRBJ1-6, with TRBD1 as a possible D gene (5 bases). This CDR3 has 14 residues. Trimming removed 8 bases from V and 7 bases from J, with 15 bases in between. CDR1 is MDHEN and CDR2 is SYDVKM in the germline V gene. CDR3 sequence reads: CASGRDGRNSPLHF. For the CDR3, the DNA is TGTGCCAGCGGCCGGGACGGAAGAAATTCACCCCTCCACTTT.

The chain couples TRBV18 to TRBJ1-1; no definite D call. The CDR3 spans 15 residues. Trimming left V 2 bases short and J 2 bases short, with 12 bases between. Germline V gives CDR1 KGHSH, CDR2 LQKENI. CDR3 sequence reads: CASSPIAMTNTEAFF. The CDR3 DNA follows: TGTGCCAGCTCACCAATCGCGATGACTAACACTGAAGCTTTCTTT.

The V and J genes are TRBV6-6 and TRBJ2-2; D is possibly TRBD2 (6 bases). CDR1 is MNHNY, CDR2 SVGAGI, per germline (reference sequence). V dropped 2 bases and J dropped 4 bases, with 8 bases sitting between them. The CDR3 runs to 14 residues. CDR3 region: CASSYAGGTGELFF. In DNA form, the CDR3 reads TGTGCCAGCAGTTACGCCGGGGGCACCGGGGAGCTGTTTTTT.

The chain links TRBV7-9 to TRBJ2-7, with D possibly TRBD1 on 7 matching bases. The V gene's germline CDR1 is SEHNR and CDR2 FQNEAQ (reference sequence). The CDR3 contains 14 residues. V lost 2 bases to trimming and J lost 2 bases, with 10 bases between them. CDR3 sequence (DNA): TGTGCCAGCAGCTTAACAGGGGAGGCCTACGAGCAGTACTTC. This sequence encodes CASSLTGEAYEQYF.